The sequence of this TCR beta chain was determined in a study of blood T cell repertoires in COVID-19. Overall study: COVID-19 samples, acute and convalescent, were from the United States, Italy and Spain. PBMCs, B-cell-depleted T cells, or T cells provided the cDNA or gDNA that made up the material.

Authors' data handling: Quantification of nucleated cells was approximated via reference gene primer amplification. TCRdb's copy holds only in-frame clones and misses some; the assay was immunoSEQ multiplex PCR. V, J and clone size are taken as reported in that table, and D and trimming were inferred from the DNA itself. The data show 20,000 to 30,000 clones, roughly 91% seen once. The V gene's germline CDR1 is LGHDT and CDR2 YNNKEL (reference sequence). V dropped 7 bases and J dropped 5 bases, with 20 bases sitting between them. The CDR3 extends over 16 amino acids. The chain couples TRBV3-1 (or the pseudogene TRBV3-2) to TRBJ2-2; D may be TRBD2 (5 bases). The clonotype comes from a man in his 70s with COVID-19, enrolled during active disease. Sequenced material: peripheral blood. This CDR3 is CASNSARDLVTGELFF. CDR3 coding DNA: TGTGCCAGCAACTCAGCTCGGGATCTGGTAACCGGGGAGCTGTTTTTT.